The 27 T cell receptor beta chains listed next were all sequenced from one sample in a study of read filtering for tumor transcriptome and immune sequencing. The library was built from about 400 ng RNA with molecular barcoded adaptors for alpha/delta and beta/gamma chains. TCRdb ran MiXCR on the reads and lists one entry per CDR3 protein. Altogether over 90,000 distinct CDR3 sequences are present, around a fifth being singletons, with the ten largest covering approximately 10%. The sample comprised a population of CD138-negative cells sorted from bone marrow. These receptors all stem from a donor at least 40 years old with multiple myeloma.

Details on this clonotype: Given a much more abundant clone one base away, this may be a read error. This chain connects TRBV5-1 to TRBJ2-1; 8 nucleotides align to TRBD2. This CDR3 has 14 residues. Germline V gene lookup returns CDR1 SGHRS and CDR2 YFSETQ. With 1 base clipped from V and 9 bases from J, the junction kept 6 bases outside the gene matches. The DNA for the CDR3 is TGCGCCAGCAGCTTGAGCGGGGGTAACAGTGAGCAGTTCTTC. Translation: CASSLSGGNSEQFF.

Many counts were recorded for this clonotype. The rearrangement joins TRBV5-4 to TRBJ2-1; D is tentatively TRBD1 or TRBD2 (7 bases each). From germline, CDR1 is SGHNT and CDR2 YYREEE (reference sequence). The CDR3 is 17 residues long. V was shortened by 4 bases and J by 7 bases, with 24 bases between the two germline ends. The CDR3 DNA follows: TGTGCCAGCAGCCCCGGCAGGGGGGGGCCCAGGGTGAATGAGCAGTTCTTC. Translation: CASSPGRGGPRVNEQFF.

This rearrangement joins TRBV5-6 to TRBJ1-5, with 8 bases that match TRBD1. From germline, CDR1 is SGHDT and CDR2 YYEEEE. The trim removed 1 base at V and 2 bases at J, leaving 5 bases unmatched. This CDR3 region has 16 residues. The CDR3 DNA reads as TGTGCCAGCAGCTTGAACAGGGGGGCTGGCAATCAGCCCCAGCATTTT. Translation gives CASSLNRGAGNQPQHF.

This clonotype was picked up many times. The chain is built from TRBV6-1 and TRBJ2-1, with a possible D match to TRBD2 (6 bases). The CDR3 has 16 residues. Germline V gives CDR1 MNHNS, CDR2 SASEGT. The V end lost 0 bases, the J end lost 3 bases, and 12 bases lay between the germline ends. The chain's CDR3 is CASSEARRAIYNEQFF. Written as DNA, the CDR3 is TGTGCCAGCAGTGAAGCGCGGAGGGCCATCTACAATGAGCAGTTCTTC.

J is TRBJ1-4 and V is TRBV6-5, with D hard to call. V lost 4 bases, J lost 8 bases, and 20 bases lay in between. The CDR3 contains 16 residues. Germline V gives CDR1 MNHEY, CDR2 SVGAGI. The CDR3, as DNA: TGTGCCAGCAGTTTCGCCCACACCAAAAGCTACGAAAAACTGTTTTTT. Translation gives CASSFAHTKSYEKLFF.

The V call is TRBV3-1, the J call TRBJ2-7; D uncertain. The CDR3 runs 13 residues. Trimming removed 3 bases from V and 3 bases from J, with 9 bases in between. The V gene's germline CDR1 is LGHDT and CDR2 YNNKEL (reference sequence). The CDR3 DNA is TGTGCCAGCAGCCACGACCGTTTCTACGAGCAGTACTTC. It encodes CASSHDRFYEQYF.

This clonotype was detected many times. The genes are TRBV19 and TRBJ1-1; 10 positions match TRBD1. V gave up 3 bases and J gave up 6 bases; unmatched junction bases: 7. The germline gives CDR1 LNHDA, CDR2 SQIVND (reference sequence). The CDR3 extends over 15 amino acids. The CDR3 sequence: CASSIRDRGSPEAFF. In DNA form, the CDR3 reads TGTGCCAGTAGTATCCGGGACAGGGGTTCCCCTGAAGCTTTCTTT.

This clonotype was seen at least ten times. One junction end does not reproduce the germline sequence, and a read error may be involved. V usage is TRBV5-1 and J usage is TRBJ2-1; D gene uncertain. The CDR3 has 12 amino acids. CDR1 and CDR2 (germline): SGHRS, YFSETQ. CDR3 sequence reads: CASTLRPNEQFF. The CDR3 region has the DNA TGCGCCAGCACCTTGAGGCCCAATGAGCAGTTCTTC.

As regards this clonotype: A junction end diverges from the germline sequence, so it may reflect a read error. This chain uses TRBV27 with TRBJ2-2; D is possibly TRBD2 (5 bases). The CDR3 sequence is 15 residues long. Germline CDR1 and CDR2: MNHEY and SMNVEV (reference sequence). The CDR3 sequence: CASSFGSGYIGELLF. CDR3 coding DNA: TGTGCCAGCAGTTTCGGTTCCGGGTACATCGGGGAGCTGCTTTTT.

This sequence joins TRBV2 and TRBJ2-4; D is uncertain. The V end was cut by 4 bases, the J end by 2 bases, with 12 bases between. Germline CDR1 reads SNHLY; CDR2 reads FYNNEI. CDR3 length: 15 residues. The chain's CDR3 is CASSGIGGPKNIQYF. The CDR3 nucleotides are TGTGCCAGCAGTGGTATTGGCGGACCCAAAAACATTCAGTACTTC.

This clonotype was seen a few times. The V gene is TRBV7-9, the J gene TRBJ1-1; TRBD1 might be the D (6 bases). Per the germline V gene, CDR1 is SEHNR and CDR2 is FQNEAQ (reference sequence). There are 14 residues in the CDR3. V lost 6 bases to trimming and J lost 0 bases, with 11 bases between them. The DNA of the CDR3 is TGTGCCAGCAGTCAAAGGGACATGAACACTGAAGCTTTCTTT. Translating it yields CASSQRDMNTEAFF.

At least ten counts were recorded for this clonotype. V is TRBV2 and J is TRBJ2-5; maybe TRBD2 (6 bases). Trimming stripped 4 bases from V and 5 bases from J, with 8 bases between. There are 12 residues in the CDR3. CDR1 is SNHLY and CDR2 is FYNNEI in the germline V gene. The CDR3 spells CASSVRGETQYF. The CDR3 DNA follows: TGTGCCAGCAGTGTTCGGGGGGAGACCCAGTACTTC.

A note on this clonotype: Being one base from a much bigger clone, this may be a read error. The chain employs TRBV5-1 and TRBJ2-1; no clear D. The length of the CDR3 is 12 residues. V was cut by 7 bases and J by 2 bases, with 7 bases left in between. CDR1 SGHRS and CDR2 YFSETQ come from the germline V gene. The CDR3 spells CASYTAYNEQFF. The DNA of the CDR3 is TGCGCCAGCTACACTGCCTACAATGAGCAGTTCTTC.

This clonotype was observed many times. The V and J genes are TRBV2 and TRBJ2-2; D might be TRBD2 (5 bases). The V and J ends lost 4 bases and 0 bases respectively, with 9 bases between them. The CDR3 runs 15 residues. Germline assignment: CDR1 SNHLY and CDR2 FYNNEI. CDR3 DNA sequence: TGTGCCAGCAGTGCTGGACTGGCGAACACCGGGGAGCTGTTTTTT. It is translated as CASSAGLANTGELFF.

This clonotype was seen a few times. The DNA for the CDR3 is TGTGCCAGCAGCTTGGACAGCCGCTCTGGAAACACCATATATTTT. Translation gives CASSLDSRSGNTIYF. The J gene is TRBJ1-3, the V gene TRBV5-4; D is uncertain. Germline-derived CDR1 and CDR2 are SGHNT and YYREEE (reference sequence). This CDR3 is 15 amino acids long. Trimming stripped 0 bases from V and 0 bases from J, with 7 bases between.

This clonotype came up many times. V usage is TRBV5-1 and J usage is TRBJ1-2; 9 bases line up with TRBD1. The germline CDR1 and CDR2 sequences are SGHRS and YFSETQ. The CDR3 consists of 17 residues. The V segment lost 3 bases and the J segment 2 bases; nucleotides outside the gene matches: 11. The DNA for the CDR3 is TGCGCCAGCAGCTCCCAAATCGCCGGACAGGGGAACTATGGCTACACCTTC. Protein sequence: CASSSQIAGQGNYGYTF.

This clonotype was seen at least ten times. The CDR3 protein is CASSFRDRGDSNQPQHF. CDR3 coding DNA: TGCGCCAGCAGCTTCCGGGACAGGGGAGACAGCAATCAGCCCCAGCATTTT. This chain joins TRBV5-1 and TRBJ1-5; 10 nucleotides line up with TRBD1. CDR3 length: 17 amino acids. With 2 bases clipped from V and 1 base from J, the junction kept 6 bases outside the gene matches. The germline V gene has CDR1 SGHRS and CDR2 YFSETQ.

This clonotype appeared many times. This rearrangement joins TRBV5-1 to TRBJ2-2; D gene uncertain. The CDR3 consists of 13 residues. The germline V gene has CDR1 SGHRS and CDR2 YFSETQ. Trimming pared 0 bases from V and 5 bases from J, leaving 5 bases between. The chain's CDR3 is CASSLVTTGELFF. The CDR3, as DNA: TGCGCCAGCAGCTTGGTTACTACCGGGGAGCTGTTTTTT.

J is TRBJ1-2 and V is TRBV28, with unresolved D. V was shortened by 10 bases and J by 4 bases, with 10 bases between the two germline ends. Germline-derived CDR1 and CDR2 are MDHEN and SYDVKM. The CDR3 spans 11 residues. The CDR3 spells CATSVPYGYTF. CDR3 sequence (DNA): TGTGCCACCTCAGTCCCCTATGGCTACACCTTC.

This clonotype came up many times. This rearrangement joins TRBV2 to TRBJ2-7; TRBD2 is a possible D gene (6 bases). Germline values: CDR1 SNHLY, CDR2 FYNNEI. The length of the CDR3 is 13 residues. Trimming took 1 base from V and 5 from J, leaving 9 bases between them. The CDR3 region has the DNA TGTGCCAGCAGTGAAGGGTCGGGGGACGAGCAGTACTTC. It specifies CASSEGSGDEQYF.

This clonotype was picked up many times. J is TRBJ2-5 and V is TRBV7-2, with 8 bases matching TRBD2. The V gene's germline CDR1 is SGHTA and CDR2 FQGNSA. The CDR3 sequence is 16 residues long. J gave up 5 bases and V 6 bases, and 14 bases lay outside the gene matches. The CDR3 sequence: CASRLTGGPSRETQYF. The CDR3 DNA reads TGTGCCAGCAGACTCACGGGGGGGCCCTCCCGGGAGACCCAGTACTTC.

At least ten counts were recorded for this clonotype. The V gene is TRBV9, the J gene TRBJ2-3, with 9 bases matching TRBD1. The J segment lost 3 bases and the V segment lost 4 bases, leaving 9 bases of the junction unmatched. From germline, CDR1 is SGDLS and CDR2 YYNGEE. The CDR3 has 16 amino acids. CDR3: CASSREGGQGTDTQYF. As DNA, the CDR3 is TGTGCCAGCAGCCGCGAGGGGGGACAGGGTACAGATACGCAGTATTTT.

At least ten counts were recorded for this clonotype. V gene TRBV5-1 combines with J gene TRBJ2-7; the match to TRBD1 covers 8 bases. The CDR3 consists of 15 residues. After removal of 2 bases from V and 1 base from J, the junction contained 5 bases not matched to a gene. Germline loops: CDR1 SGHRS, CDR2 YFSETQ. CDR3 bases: TGCGCCAGCAGCTTCTCCGGGACAGGATCCTACGAGCAGTACTTC. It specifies CASSFSGTGSYEQYF.

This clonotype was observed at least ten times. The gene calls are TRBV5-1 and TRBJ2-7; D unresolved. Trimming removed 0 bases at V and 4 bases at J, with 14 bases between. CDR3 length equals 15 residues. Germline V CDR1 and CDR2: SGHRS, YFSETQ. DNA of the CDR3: TGCGCCAGCAGCTTGGAGGTCGCTAGGATATACGAGCAGTACTTC. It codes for CASSLEVARIYEQYF.

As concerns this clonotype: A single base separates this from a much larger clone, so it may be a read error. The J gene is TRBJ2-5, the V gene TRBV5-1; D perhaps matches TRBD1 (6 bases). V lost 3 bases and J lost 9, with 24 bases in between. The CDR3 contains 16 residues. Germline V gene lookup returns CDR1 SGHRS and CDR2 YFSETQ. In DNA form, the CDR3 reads TGCGCCAGCAGCTCGGATGGGGGCGCGCACTGGGAGTCCCAGTACTTC. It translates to CASSSDGGAHWESQYF.

The CDR3 spells CASSLVSGGPQETQYF. CDR3 DNA sequence: TGTGCCAGCAGCTTAGTTAGCGGGGGACCCCAAGAGACCCAGTACTTC. This rearrangement joins TRBV11-2 to TRBJ2-5, with 9 positions matching TRBD2. Trimming cost V 1 base and J 1 base; bases outside gene matches: 4. The CDR3 extends over 16 amino acids. Germline values: CDR1 SGHAT, CDR2 FQNNGV.

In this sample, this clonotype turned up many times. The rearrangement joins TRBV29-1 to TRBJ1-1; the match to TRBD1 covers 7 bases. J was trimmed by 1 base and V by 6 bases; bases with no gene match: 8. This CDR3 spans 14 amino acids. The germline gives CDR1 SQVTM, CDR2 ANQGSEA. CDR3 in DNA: TGCAGCGTCAATACAGGGGTGGGGAACACTGAAGCTTTCTTT. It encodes CSVNTGVGNTEAFF.